Listed below are T cell receptor beta chains from one sample, sequenced in a study of radiotherapy plus CTLA-4 blockade in lung cancer. The data were produced by immunoSEQ multiplex PCR, yet TCRdb's version contains in-frame clones alone and is incomplete. The sample consists of around 70,000 clones, around 69% of them appearing once. The specimen was peripheral blood, collected from a patient treated with radiotherapy plus ipilimumab. These receptors came from a human donor with non-small cell lung cancer whose response to radiotherapy plus ipilimumab could not be evaluated. Some clones in this sample may be carry-over from other donors' samples. The CDR3 runs from the conserved cysteine through the conserved F or W. Fields, in order: V gene, CDR3 length, J gene, CDR3 protein.

>TRBV2|11|TRBJ2-5
CASSALETQYF
>TRBV6-1|15|TRBJ2-7
CASSEELRGSYEQYF
>TRBV19|15|TRBJ1-1
CASRWRTGGDTEAFF
>TRBV27|15|TRBJ1-2
CASSPSGQGSYGYTF
>TRBV29-1|15|TRBJ2-1
CSVSGTSGGVGEQFF
>TRBV6-6|16|TRBJ2-3
CASSYPPGGGTDTQYF
>TRBV7-2|14|TRBJ1-2
CASSPGQENYGYTF
>TRBV29-1|15|TRBJ2-1
CSVGVQVSPPTEQFF
>TRBV30|11|TRBJ2-5
CAWSQGAQVYF
>TRBV2|16|TRBJ1-1
CASTTGTSRGSTEAFF
>TRBV5-1|15|TRBJ2-5
CASSPRTGDQETQYF
>TRBV4-1|16|TRBJ1-5
CASSQLTGGGNQPQHF
>TRBV4-2|15|TRBJ2-7
CASSQVGQESYEQYF
>TRBV14|13|TRBJ1-2
CASSQGQNYGYTF
>TRBV4-1|13|TRBJ1-2
CASSQEGASGHTF
>TRBV28|15|TRBJ1-1
CASSLRQRLRTEAFF
>TRBV4-3|16|TRBJ2-3
CASSQGVAGNTDTQYF
>TRBV5-1|15|TRBJ1-6
CASSLLTGGNSPLHF
>TRBV19|14|TRBJ1-6
CASSVGRGNSPLHF
>TRBV5-6|13|TRBJ1-6
CASSSTRNSPLHF
>TRBV6-6|16|TRBJ2-7
CASSYSIGPGGYEQYF
>TRBV6-6|15|TRBJ1-5
CASRMADRSHQPQHF
>TRBV15|13|TRBJ2-7
CATSRDPGYEQYF
>TRBV4-3|15|TRBJ1-4
CASSQDQGEFKKLFF
>TRBV18|13|TRBJ1-1
CASSDQGGTEAFF
>TRBV27|15|TRBJ2-1
CASSLDRGSYNEQFF
>TRBV28|14|TRBJ1-5
CASGRPRVNQPQHF
>TRBV18|17|TRBJ2-2
CASSPPNRGLVTGELFF
>TRBV9|11|TRBJ2-2
CASSGAGELFF
>TRBV27|16|TRBJ1-2
CASTPLGTGHNYGYTF
>TRBV14|17|TRBJ2-3
CASNPFRWRGPRDTQYF
>TRBV6-5|15|TRBJ2-7
CASSHSLEATYEQYF
>TRBV27|13|TRBJ2-5
CASTRTGSETQYF
>TRBV11-2|15|TRBJ1-4
CASSLWADRAEKLFF
>TRBV6-5|13|TRBJ2-7
CASSYAGAYEQYF
>TRBV7-9|16|TRBJ2-1
CASSLPAGGPHNEQFF
>TRBV19|18|TRBJ2-2
CASSGGQGKVGDTGELFF
>TRBV4-3|15|TRBJ1-2
CASSQDRGSYYGYTF
>TRBV19|13|TRBJ1-2
CASNPGQLYGYTF
>TRBV19|14|TRBJ1-1
CASSNFRGNTEAFF
>TRBV5-1|18|TRBJ2-1
CASSLVAQRGSSYNEQFF
>TRBV7-9|12|TRBJ2-5
CASSSRGQEQYF
>TRBV2|12|TRBJ1-2
CASSGSRAGYTF
>TRBV6-5|15|TRBJ2-7
CASSYGGSMPYEQYF
>TRBV7-9|14|TRBJ1-1
CASSGHPHFFEAFF
>TRBV6-6|13|TRBJ2-7
CASRDRGPYEQYF
>TRBV28|15|TRBJ1-2
CASHQGAGSYYGYTF
>TRBV29-1|13|TRBJ2-7
CSVIDRGGGEQYF
>TRBV5-5|15|TRBJ2-7
CASSPTRARVYEQYF
>TRBV7-9|17|TRBJ2-5
CASSFSRRGRYQETQYF
>TRBV4-2|16|TRBJ1-5
CASSPTGEWGNQPQHF
>TRBV25-1|13|TRBJ1-2
CASSELSGYGYTF
>TRBV6-1|15|TRBJ1-5
CASGAVAGGNQPQHF
>TRBV30|13|TRBJ2-7
CAWSLGRVHEQYF
>TRBV15|18|TRBJ1-6
CATSTEPPGGTYNSPLHF